The rows below give T cell receptor beta chains drawn from one sample of a study of blood T cell repertoires in COVID-19. Method: immunoSEQ multiplex PCR; TCRdb's copy keeps in-frame clones and lacks some. Among fewer than 300,000 clones, almost 85% were seen once, and the ten largest hold approximately 5%. The sample consisted of peripheral blood. These receptors were obtained from a man aged 45-65 years with active or convalescent COVID-19. Both conserved end residues are part of each CDR3. The D gene is left open where the match is weak. Expanded clones get a size class; other rows say once, few or many, or leave the size out.

>TRBV27|TRBJ2-7|NA|NA
CASSLAPRTYEQYF
>TRBV28|TRBJ2-7|TRBD1|few
CASTQGTGLYEQYF
>TRBV5-1|TRBJ2-7|NA|NA
CASRLPDTYEQYF
>TRBV14|TRBJ2-1|NA|NA
CASSQVEGGEQFF
>TRBV28|TRBJ2-7|NA|NA
CASSLTPAYEQYF
>TRBV7-9|TRBJ2-1|NA|NA
CASSPPSDRRGYNEQFF
>TRBV7-9|TRBJ1-1|NA|NA
CASSFTSFLNTEAFF
>TRBV10-3|TRBJ2-3|NA|NA
CAISSVQFTDTQYF
>TRBV15|TRBJ2-4|TRBD1|NA
CATSKTTGSIQYF
>TRBV12-5|TRBJ2-4|NA|NA
CASAPTGGKNIQYF
>TRBV18|TRBJ1-1|NA|NA
CASSPYWGSENTEAFF
>TRBV5-4|TRBJ2-3|NA|NA
CASSSDGGGTSTDTQYF
>TRBV7-9|TRBJ2-7|TRBD1|NA
CASSLPGQGAYEQYF
>TRBV3-1/TRBV3-2|TRBJ2-5|TRBD2|NA
CASSLVLAGETQYF
>TRBV20-1|TRBJ2-1|NA|few
CSASFRADEQFF
>TRBV5-4|TRBJ1-1|NA|NA
CASSLKSRGGITEAFF
>TRBV24-1|TRBJ1-3|NA|NA
CATSDRDTIYF
>TRBV20-1|TRBJ2-7|NA|NA
CSARQGYEQYF
>TRBV7-3|TRBJ1-6|TRBD1|NA
CASSKTGGSDSPLHF
>TRBV25-1|TRBJ2-2|TRBD2|NA
CASSPLAGVWSGELFF
>TRBV29-1|TRBJ2-7|NA|once
CSVQRGPYEQYF
>TRBV7-2|TRBJ2-3|TRBD2|once
CASSPTGRGLAVSTDTQYF
>TRBV2|TRBJ2-7|TRBD1|NA
CATRTGSYEQYF
>TRBV30|TRBJ1-2|NA|NA
CAWRRGMDYGYTF
>TRBV7-8|TRBJ1-6|NA|NA
CASSLIQDSPLHF
>TRBV3-1/TRBV3-2|TRBJ2-3|TRBD2|NA
CASSQEYVSGGLSTDTQYF